The entry that follows covers one T cell receptor (beta chain) sequence. Germline loops: CDR1 SGHTA, CDR2 FQGNSA. V was pared by 3 bases and J by 3 bases, with 1 base of the junction left unmatched. The CDR3 has 13 residues. The data are from a study of technical replicates of blood from four donors. The data were produced by immunoSEQ multiplex PCR, yet TCRdb's version contains in-frame clones alone and is incomplete. The data contain roughly 76,000 clones, just under 95% of them seen just once; the ten biggest clones take up under 0.5%. Sequenced: T cells isolated from PBMCs. The receptor's source is a human donor in good health. The J gene is TRBJ1-1, the V gene TRBV7-2; 7 nucleotides match TRBD1. The CDR3, as DNA: TGTGCCAGCAGCTTTGACAGGGACACTGAAGCTTTCTTT. This codes for CASSFDRDTEAFF.